A selection of T cell receptor beta chains follows, all from one sample in a study of shared clonotypes between healthy human individuals. This table comes from immunoSEQ multiplex PCR, and its TCRdb copy is limited to in-frame clones, with some not included. The sample includes about 1.1 million clones, roughly 80% of them seen just once. The sample comprised memory CD4+ T cells from PBMCs. These receptor sequences come from a man between 18 and 29 years old in good health. Some clones in this sample may be carry-over from other donors' samples. Each CDR3 is given with its conserved first and last residue. Each record gives: clone size, D gene, J gene, V gene, CDR3 protein, CDR3 DNA. A D gene is named only where the DNA matches it firmly. The size of a clone is reported for some rows only, either as once, few or many, or as a class for expanded clones.

>-|-|TRBJ2-1|TRBV7-3
CASSSERGPGVFF
TGTGCCAGCAGCTCCGAACGGGGCCCAGGTGTGTTCTTC
>-|-|TRBJ2-1|TRBV5-1
CASSPGYNEQFF
TGCGCCAGCAGCCCGGGCTACAATGAGCAGTTCTTC
>-|TRBD2|TRBJ2-7|TRBV6-1
CASLMPGGPAEQYF
TGTGCCAGCCTTATGCCGGGAGGGCCGGCCGAGCAGTACTTC
>-|TRBD1|TRBJ2-7|TRBV19
CASSDDRGSTYEQYF
TGTGCCAGTAGTGACGACAGGGGGTCTACCTACGAGCAGTACTTC
>-|TRBD2|TRBJ2-5|TRBV2
CATPGGVGETQYF
TGTGCCACCCCGGGGGGGGTCGGAGAGACCCAGTACTTC
>-|-|TRBJ2-2|TRBV27
CASRLNRVANTGELFF
TGTGCCAGCAGACTCAACAGGGTTGCGAACACCGGGGAGCTGTTTTTT
>-|TRBD1|TRBJ1-5|TRBV2
CASKGQGEFYSNQPQHF
TGTGCCAGCAAGGGACAGGGAGAATTTTATAGCAATCAGCCCCAGCATTTT
>once|TRBD2|TRBJ2-1|TRBV7-7
CASSLTSGRSEQFF
TGTGCCAGCAGCTTGACTAGCGGGAGAAGTGAGCAGTTCTTC
>-|-|TRBJ2-3|TRBV9
CASSVSLAYSTDTQYF
TGTGCCAGCAGCGTGTCACTCGCTTATAGCACAGATACGCAGTATTTT
>-|TRBD2|TRBJ2-3|TRBV18
CASSPPGLAGGRPDTQYF
TGTGCCAGCTCACCACCGGGACTAGCGGGAGGCCGCCCAGATACGCAGTATTTT
>-|TRBD1|TRBJ2-7|TRBV5-1
CASSPYPQTRTGWYEQYF
TGCGCCAGCAGCCCCTATCCCCAGACGAGGACAGGGTGGTACGAGCAGTACTTC
>-|-|TRBJ2-2|TRBV18
CASSPPGGDNTGELFF
TGTGCCAGCTCACCCCCCGGAGGGGATAACACCGGGGAGCTGTTTTTT
>-|TRBD2|TRBJ2-3|TRBV30
CAWSPLAGGTDTQYF
TGTGCCTGGAGTCCCTTAGCGGGAGGGACAGATACGCAGTATTTT
>-|-|TRBJ1-1|TRBV28
CASSKFLAGNTEAFF
TGTGCCAGCAGTAAATTCCTGGCGGGGAACACTGAAGCTTTCTTT
>once|TRBD2|TRBJ2-3|TRBV27
CASSLLAGGPDTQYF
TGTGCCAGCAGTTTATTAGCGGGAGGGCCAGATACGCAGTATTTT
>-|TRBD2|TRBJ2-7|TRBV5-8
CASIDSGLAGDEQYF
TGTGCCAGCATCGATAGTGGACTAGCGGGAGACGAGCAGTACTTC
>-|-|TRBJ1-2|TRBV6-5
CASSSQGTGGGYTF
TGTGCCAGCAGTTCCCAGGGAACGGGCGGGGGCTACACCTTC